These 19 T cell receptor beta chains originate from one sample sequenced in a study of long-term antiretroviral therapy in people with HIV. An immunoSEQ assay, version v3.0, was performed at survey level. Generated by immunoSEQ multiplex PCR, the TCRdb table keeps only in-frame clones and is missing some. This sample has approximately 32,000 clones, with roughly 80% found just once. The source material was unsorted PBMCs, sampled 0.4 years before starting antiretroviral therapy. The receptors originated from a man between 18 and 35 years old with HIV.

This chain joins TRBV9 and TRBJ2-1, with D uncertain. This CDR3 is 10 amino acids long. The V end lost 3 bases, the J end lost 7 bases, and 2 bases lay between the germline ends. From germline, CDR1 is SGDLS and CDR2 YYNGEE. CDR3 nucleotides: TGTGCCAGCAGCGATAATGAGCAGTTCTTC. This encodes CASSDNEQFF.

The J gene is TRBJ2-7, the V gene TRBV7-9; D gene unclear. Trimming took off 7 bases at V and 2 bases at J, with 18 bases between the two ends. Germline assignment: CDR1 SEHNR and CDR2 FQNEAQ (reference sequence). The CDR3 is made up of 15 amino acids. CDR3 bases: TGTGCCAGCACTCTAGGTCCAGACACCACCTACGAGCAGTACTTC. It encodes CASTLGPDTTYEQYF.

In DNA form, the CDR3 reads TGTGCCAGCAGTTACTCTCCGAGATACGAGCAGTACTTC. Translating it yields CASSYSPRYEQYF. The rearrangement links TRBV6-5 to TRBJ2-7; D is unresolved. This CDR3 spans 13 amino acids. The V end was cut by 0 bases, the J end by 4 bases, with 7 bases between. Per the germline V gene, CDR1 is MNHEY and CDR2 is SVGAGI.

Note on this clone: An end of the junction differs from the germline gene, which may be a read error. The chain carries TRBV5-1 and TRBJ1-2; 7 bases are a match to TRBD1. The CDR3 extends over 13 amino acids. Looked up from germline, CDR1 is SGHRS and CDR2 is YFSETQ. The CDR3 region has the DNA TGCGCCAGCAGCTTGGCCCAGGGGGAGGAAACCTTCTTC. It codes for CASSLAQGEETFF.

The genes are TRBV19 and TRBJ2-7; unclear D gene. Germline CDR1 is LNHDA and CDR2 is SQIVND (reference sequence). This CDR3 is 9 amino acids long. V shed 10 bases and J shed 1 base, with 2 bases lying between them. The DNA of the CDR3 is TGTGCCAAATCCTACGAGCAGTACTTC. Translating it yields CAKSYEQYF.

V and J are TRBV19 and TRBJ2-7; D is uncertain. V lost 6 bases and J lost 4, with 22 bases in between. CDR3 size: 16 residues. The germline CDR1 and CDR2 sequences are LNHDA and SQIVND (reference sequence). The CDR3 loop is CASSVWPRVGGYEQYF. DNA of the CDR3: TGTGCCAGTAGCGTTTGGCCTCGGGTGGGTGGGTACGAGCAGTACTTC. The variable domain in full, completed from reference TRBV19 and TRBJ2-7, reads DGGITQSPKYLFRKEGQNVTLSCEQNLNHDAMYWYRQDPGQGLRLIYYSQIVNDFQKGDIAEGYSVSREKKESFPLTVTSAQKNPTAFYLCASSVWPRVGGYEQYFGPGTRLTVT.

The chain has TRBV5-5 and TRBJ2-1, with a possible D match to TRBD1 (5 bases). V was trimmed by 4 bases and J by 7 bases, leaving 18 bases between them. Germline lookup yields CDR1 SGHKS and CDR2 YYEKEE (reference sequence). The CDR3 totals 15 residues. DNA of the CDR3: TGTGCCAGCAGCCTGGGCTTGACAGAAGTAAATGAGCAGTTCTTC. This sequence encodes CASSLGLTEVNEQFF.

The J gene is TRBJ1-3, the V gene TRBV5-4; unclear D gene. Germline assignment: CDR1 SGHNT and CDR2 YYREEE (reference sequence). V lost 4 bases to trimming and J lost 4 bases, with 9 bases between them. This CDR3 has 13 amino acids. This CDR3 reads CASSTGLGNTIYF. The CDR3 nucleotides read TGTGCCAGCAGCACCGGACTGGGAAACACCATATATTTT. Together with reference TRBV5-4 and TRBJ1-3, the CDR3 gives the full variable domain: ETGVTQSPTHLIKTRGQQVTLRCSSQSGHNTVSWYQQALGQGPQFIFQYYREEENGRGNFPPRFSGLQFPNYSSELNVNALELDDSALYLCASSTGLGNTIYFGEGSWLTVV.

A single count supports this clone. This chain uses TRBV30 with TRBJ1-3; possibly TRBD1 for D (5 bases). V was pared by 3 bases and J by 9 bases, with 12 bases between. This CDR3 has 12 residues. CDR1 and CDR2 (germline): GTSNPN, SVGIG (reference sequence). DNA of the CDR3: TGTGCCTGGAGGGGGGAGTACGGCACCATATATTTT. As protein: CAWRGEYGTIYF. Full variable domain (outside the CDR3, taken from reference TRBV30 and TRBJ1-3): SQTIHQWPATLVQPVGSPLSLECTVEGTSNPNLYWYRQAAGRGLQLLFYSVGIGQISSEVPQNLSASRPQDRQFILSSKKLLLSDSGFYLCAWRGEYGTIYFGEGSWLTVV.

J is TRBJ2-2 and V is TRBV4-3; 7 bases are a match to TRBD2. CDR1 is LGHNA, CDR2 YSLEER, per germline. V shed 4 bases and J 1 base; nucleotides not matched to a gene: 6. The CDR3 covers 16 residues. CDR3 amino acids: CASSRRDYLNTGELFF. In DNA, the CDR3 is TGCGCCAGCAGCCGCCGGGACTACCTGAACACCGGGGAGCTGTTTTTT.

About this clone: At the DNA level, this CDR3 is encoded by other sequences in the same sample as well. V usage is TRBV27 and J usage is TRBJ2-1; TRBD2 matches at 15 bases. Trimming at V came to 0 bases and at J to 8 bases, leaving 2 bases not matched to a gene. The CDR3 has 16 amino acids. From germline, CDR1 is MNHEY and CDR2 SMNVEV (reference sequence). The CDR3 DNA reads TGTGCCAGCAGTTTATCGGGACTAGCGGGAGGTGATGAGCAGTTCTTC. Its translation is CASSLSGLAGGDEQFF.

This chain joins TRBV18 and TRBJ2-7; D is uncertain. Deletions cut 5 bases from V and 2 bases from J, with 10 bases between. Germline assignment: CDR1 KGHSH and CDR2 LQKENI. This CDR3 contains 13 residues. CDR3 sequence reads: CASSSSRAYEQYF. CDR3 in DNA: TGTGCCAGCTCATCGTCAAGGGCCTACGAGCAGTACTTC.

The gene calls are TRBV11-2 and TRBJ2-7; possible D gene TRBD2, 5 bases. The CDR3 spans 13 residues. With 5 bases removed from V and 2 bases from J, the gap between germline ends came to 10 bases. CDR1 and CDR2 (germline): SGHAT, FQNNGV. Here the CDR3 reads CASSAEAAYEQYF. The CDR3 region has the DNA TGTGCCAGCAGCGCGGAGGCCGCCTACGAGCAGTACTTC.

This chain links TRBV28 with TRBJ1-2, with D possibly TRBD1 on 5 matching bases. Trimming cost V 8 bases and J 5 bases, with 9 bases left between them. This CDR3 comprises 11 residues. CDR1 and CDR2 (germline): MDHEN, SYDVKM. The CDR3 region has the DNA TGTGCCAGCGGGGGACGGTATGGCTACACCTTC. Its translation is CASGGRYGYTF.

V usage is TRBV30 and J usage is TRBJ2-2; D is undetermined. Trimming removed 2 bases at V and 4 bases at J, with 8 bases between. Looked up from germline, CDR1 is GTSNPN and CDR2 is SVGIG (reference sequence). The CDR3 contains 13 residues. The CDR3 bases are TGTGCCTGGAGTAAGAGGATCACCGGGGAGCTGTTTTTT. It encodes CAWSKRITGELFF.

V usage is TRBV2 and J usage is TRBJ2-2, with D perhaps given as TRBD1 or TRBD2 (7 bases each). This CDR3 region has 16 residues. V was trimmed by 4 bases and J by 7 bases, leaving 19 bases between them. CDR1 SNHLY and CDR2 FYNNEI come from the germline V gene. This CDR3 reads CASSGRQGGTVGELFF. The CDR3 nucleotides read TGTGCCAGCAGTGGCCGACAGGGAGGGACTGTCGGGGAGCTGTTTTTT. The variable domain in full, completed from reference TRBV2 and TRBJ2-2, reads EPEVTQTPSHQVTQMGQEVILRCVPISNHLYFYWYRQILGQKVEFLVSFYNNEISEKSEIFDDQFSVERPDGSNFTLKIRSTKLEDSAMYFCASSGRQGGTVGELFFGEGSRLTVL.

The chain couples TRBV10-2 to TRBJ1-3; a possible D gene is TRBD1 (5 bases). Trimming stripped 5 bases from V and 2 bases from J, with 16 bases between. The germline V gene encodes CDR1 WSHSY and CDR2 SAAADI. The CDR3 has 16 residues. The CDR3 spells CASSIRQGIAGNTIYF. In DNA, the CDR3 is TGCGCCAGCAGTATTCGTCAGGGAATTGCTGGAAACACCATATATTTT.

This clone was picked up one time. The junction departs from germline at one end; a sequencing error may be responsible. This sequence joins TRBV11-2 and TRBJ2-7; 12 bases line up with TRBD2. This CDR3 is built from 12 residues. Germline CDR1 reads SGHAT; CDR2 reads FQNNGV. The CDR3 reads CASSLGLAGPHF. CDR3 coding DNA: TGTGCCAGCAGCTTGGGACTAGCGGGTCCACACTTC.

This CDR3 is CASSWGRGTIGYTF. The CDR3 region has the DNA TGCGCCAGCAGCTGGGGCAGGGGGACTATTGGCTACACCTTC. This chain joins TRBV5-1 and TRBJ1-2, with 7 bases identical to TRBD1. This CDR3 is 14 amino acids long. J was trimmed by 7 bases and V by 3 bases; bases with no gene match: 9. The germline gives CDR1 SGHRS, CDR2 YFSETQ.